This TCR beta chain was profiled in a study of PD-L1 blockade in urothelial cancer. Study in general: Median blood clonality was about 0.086, with some 89,000 unique TCRs.

Profiled with immunoSEQ multiplex PCR; TCRdb holds only in-frame clones, not every one. This sample has 70,000 to 90,000 clones; roughly 84% occur once, and the top ten carry around an eighth. CDR1 is SGDLS, CDR2 YYNGEE, per germline. V lost 1 base and J 0 bases, leaving 11 bases between the germline ends. This CDR3 is built from 16 residues. As for time point: pretreatment peripheral blood. The chain joins TRBV9 to TRBJ1-3; D is perhaps TRBD1 (6 bases). The starting material was PBMCs, obtained around atezolizumab (anti-PD-L1) treatment. This clonotype was obtained from a man aged 60 to 69 with urothelial cancer. Written as DNA, the CDR3 is TGTGCCAGCAGCGTATTGGACAGCTCCTCTGGAAACACCATATATTTT. It yields the protein CASSVLDSSSGNTIYF.